Following are 29 T cell receptor beta chains from one sample sequenced in a study of blood T cell repertoires in COVID-19. The repertoire was sequenced with immunoSEQ multiplex PCR; TCRdb's copy has only in-frame clones and lacks some. The sample holds approximately 240,000 clones, approximately 84% seen once. Material for sequencing was peripheral blood. The receptors come from a woman aged 25-40 years who had recovered from COVID-19.

This clone was seen only a few times. In DNA, the CDR3 is TGTGCCTGGACTCTGGAGCGGAACTATGGCTACACCTTC. Its translation: CAWTLERNYGYTF. The rearrangement links TRBV30 to TRBJ1-2; D is undetermined. Per the germline V gene, CDR1 is GTSNPN and CDR2 is SVGIG (reference sequence). The V end lost 4 bases, the J end lost 2 bases, and 11 bases lay between the germline ends. This CDR3 contains 13 residues.

V usage is TRBV15 and J usage is TRBJ2-7; 8 nucleotides line up with TRBD1. The germline gives CDR1 LNHNV, CDR2 YYDKDF (reference sequence). This CDR3 contains 16 residues. The ends lost 5 bases at V and 3 bases at J; junction bases unmatched: 12. Here the CDR3 reads CATSEDLGQGVYEQYF. DNA for the CDR3: TGTGCCACCAGCGAGGACTTAGGACAGGGAGTCTACGAGCAGTACTTC.

The V gene is TRBV24-1, the J gene TRBJ2-2; D is uncertain. The CDR3 is 11 amino acids. Germline V gives CDR1 KGHDR, CDR2 SFDVKD. Trimming shortened V by 9 bases and J by 3 bases, and 4 bases separated the two germline ends. The CDR3 bases are TGTGCCACCCAGGACACCGGGGAGCTGTTTTTT. Its protein product is CATQDTGELFF.

The chain combines TRBV10-2 with TRBJ2-3; 7 bases map to TRBD2. This CDR3 has 15 residues. Germline CDR1 reads WSHSY; CDR2 reads SAAADI. V was clipped by 6 bases and J by 2 bases; unmatched bases: 8. The CDR3 DNA reads as TGCGCCAGCAGGGTTACCGGGACTACCACAGATACGCAGTATTTT. It translates to CASRVTGTTTDTQYF.

This clone was observed once. CDR3 in amino acids: CASSRRTGRTNEKLFF. The CDR3 nucleotides read TGTGCCAGCAGCCGTAGGACAGGGCGAACTAATGAAAAACTGTTTTTT. The V call is TRBV7-9, the J call TRBJ1-4; 8 positions match TRBD1. Germline CDR1 and CDR2: SEHNR and FQNEAQ (reference sequence). The CDR3 consists of 16 residues. The J segment lost 1 base and the V segment lost 5 bases, leaving 6 bases of the junction unmatched.

This rearrangement joins TRBV4-1 to TRBJ1-4; D gene unclear. CDR3 length equals 18 residues. Germline V gives CDR1 MGHRA, CDR2 YSYEKL. With 4 bases removed from V and 8 bases from J, the gap between germline ends came to 26 bases. The CDR3 sequence: CASSPVSPGEREDEKLFF. The CDR3 DNA is TGCGCCAGCAGCCCAGTATCTCCCGGGGAAAGGGAAGACGAAAAACTGTTTTTT.

This chain links TRBV19 with TRBJ2-6, with D unresolved. Germline lookup yields CDR1 LNHDA and CDR2 SQIVND (reference sequence). The ends were cut back, 3 bases at V and 0 bases at J, with 6 bases in the middle. The CDR3 has 15 amino acids. In DNA, the CDR3 is TGTGCCAGTAGTATTGGAGACTCTGGGGCCAACGTCCTGACTTTC. It translates to CASSIGDSGANVLTF.

The chain employs TRBV19 and TRBJ2-7, with 7 nucleotides matching TRBD1. The length of the CDR3 is 15 residues. The germline V gene encodes CDR1 LNHDA and CDR2 SQIVND (reference sequence). The trim removed 5 bases at V and 5 bases at J, leaving 12 bases unmatched. CDR3 sequence: CASSPVSTGLHEQYF. The CDR3 DNA is TGTGCCAGTAGTCCAGTATCGACAGGGTTACACGAGCAGTACTTC.

V gene TRBV30 combines with J gene TRBJ1-5; D unclear. With 0 bases removed from V and 4 bases from J, the gap between germline ends came to 10 bases. CDR3 length: 14 residues. The germline gives CDR1 GTSNPN, CDR2 SVGIG (reference sequence). CDR3 in amino acids: CAWSVGGPNQPQHF. The CDR3 DNA sequence: TGTGCCTGGAGTGTAGGAGGACCAAATCAGCCCCAGCATTTT. Full variable domain (outside the CDR3, taken from reference TRBV30 and TRBJ1-5): SQTIHQWPATLVQPVGSPLSLECTVEGTSNPNLYWYRQAAGRGLQLLFYSVGIGQISSEVPQNLSASRPQDRQFILSSKKLLLSDSGFYLCAWSVGGPNQPQHFGDGTRLSIL.

This chain uses TRBV11-3 with TRBJ2-3; 10 bases match TRBD1. CDR1 SGHNT and CDR2 YENEEA come from the germline V gene. The CDR3 is 20 residues long. The J segment lost 4 bases and the V segment lost 2 bases, leaving 18 bases of the junction unmatched. The chain's CDR3 is CASSLPTGWGQGPRADTQYF. DNA for the CDR3: TGTGCCAGCAGCTTACCGACAGGGTGGGGACAGGGGCCCCGCGCAGATACGCAGTATTTT.

For this clone: This specimen includes other DNA sequences encoding the same CDR3. V gene TRBV6-5 combines with J gene TRBJ1-1; no firm D call. V dropped 6 bases and J dropped 3 bases, with 5 bases sitting between them. The CDR3 is 11 residues long. Germline assignment: CDR1 MNHEY and CDR2 SVGAGI. The CDR3 loop is CASSRDTEAFF. The CDR3 coding sequence is TGTGCCAGCAGCCGGGACACTGAAGCTTTCTTT.

This sequence joins TRBV30 and TRBJ1-6; a weak D match, TRBD1 (6 bases). The CDR3 is made up of 13 amino acids. Per the germline V gene, CDR1 is GTSNPN and CDR2 is SVGIG (reference sequence). The V end was cut by 4 bases, the J end by 7 bases, with 11 bases between. This CDR3 reads CAWTPGANSPLHF. CDR3 sequence (DNA): TGTGCCTGGACCCCAGGGGCGAATTCACCCCTCCACTTT.

The rearrangement uses TRBV3-1 (or the pseudogene TRBV3-2) and TRBJ2-2, with D hard to call. The germline gives CDR1 LGHDT, CDR2 YNNKEL (reference sequence). V was pared by 7 bases and J by 9 bases, with 9 bases between. CDR3 length: 11 amino acids. The chain's CDR3 is CASIDQWELFF. CDR3 DNA sequence: TGTGCCAGCATTGATCAGTGGGAGCTGTTTTTT.

This chain joins TRBV7-2 and TRBJ1-2; D is unresolved. V was clipped by 1 base and J by 5 bases, with 14 bases between them. The CDR3 is made up of 15 amino acids. Germline V CDR1 and CDR2: SGHTA, FQGNSA. CDR3 loop: CASSLVVQPLYGYTF. The CDR3, as DNA: TGTGCCAGCAGCTTAGTGGTACAGCCTCTTTATGGCTACACCTTC.

The chain has TRBV6-5 and TRBJ2-5; D might be TRBD2 (7 bases). This CDR3 has 15 residues. Looked up from germline, CDR1 is MNHEY and CDR2 is SVGAGI. V was clipped by 2 bases and J by 2 bases, with 12 bases between them. In nucleotides, the CDR3 is TGTGCCAGCAGTTACGAAGGGGGGGGGCAAGAGACCCAGTACTTC. Translated, it gives CASSYEGGGQETQYF.

The chain uses TRBV10-3 and TRBJ2-7; 10 nucleotides agree with TRBD1. Losses at the gene ends were 7 bases for V and 3 bases for J; bases not matched to a gene: 3. The CDR3 extends over 13 amino acids. Germline assignment: CDR1 ENHRY and CDR2 SYGVKD. The DNA of the CDR3 is TGTGCCATCATGGGGACAGGGGTCTACGAGCAGTACTTC. Translating gives CAIMGTGVYEQYF.

V usage is TRBV2 and J usage is TRBJ1-1, with 10 bases matching TRBD1. V shed 5 bases and J 1 base; nucleotides not matched to a gene: 4. The CDR3 has 15 amino acids. CDR1 and CDR2 (germline): SNHLY, FYNNEI. The CDR3 nucleotides read TGTGCCAGCAGTCGGGACAGGGGCGCGAACACTGAAGCTTTCTTT. Translating it yields CASSRDRGANTEAFF. Supplemented by reference TRBV2 and TRBJ1-1, the full variable domain reads EPEVTQTPSHQVTQMGQEVILRCVPISNHLYFYWYRQILGQKVEFLVSFYNNEISEKSEIFDDQFSVERPDGSNFTLKIRSTKLEDSAMYFCASSRDRGANTEAFFGQGTRLTVV.

The gene calls are TRBV2 and TRBJ2-1, with 8 bases aligning to TRBD1. From germline, CDR1 is SNHLY and CDR2 FYNNEI. The CDR3 spans 16 residues. Losses at the gene ends were 4 bases for V and 7 bases for J; bases not matched to a gene: 12. The CDR3 here is CASSAVTGDIRNEQFF. In nucleotides, the CDR3 is TGTGCCAGCAGTGCCGTGACAGGGGATATCAGGAATGAGCAGTTCTTC.

This clone has a single count. This rearrangement joins TRBV18 to TRBJ2-3; D unresolved. CDR3 length: 12 amino acids. Looked up from germline, CDR1 is KGHSH and CDR2 is LQKENI. Trimming removed 6 bases at V and 6 bases at J, with 10 bases between. CDR3 coding DNA: TGTGCCAGCTCGGCATCCTCGGATACGCAGTATTTT. Translated, it gives CASSASSDTQYF.

This clone was seen just once. The V call is TRBV28, the J call TRBJ2-3, with a possible D match to TRBD2 (5 bases). Trimming removed 3 bases at V and 4 bases at J, with 11 bases between. CDR1 and CDR2 from the germline V gene are MDHEN and SYDVKM. The CDR3 contains 14 residues. This chain's CDR3 is CASSFLEGPDTQYF. The CDR3 DNA reads TGTGCCAGCAGTTTTCTAGAGGGCCCAGATACGCAGTATTTT. The full variable domain, in which reference TRBV28 and TRBJ2-3 provide the parts outside the CDR3, is DVKVTQSSRYLVKRTGEKVFLECVQDMDHENMFWYRQDPGLGLRLIYFSYDVKMKEKGDIPEGYSVSREKKERFSLILESASTNQTSMYLCASSFLEGPDTQYFGPGTRLTVL.

This clone was found once. The chain joins TRBV9 to TRBJ2-1, with 9 bases fitting TRBD1. V trimming: 0 bases; J trimming: 1 base; junction bases outside the gene matches: 2. Germline CDR1 is SGDLS and CDR2 is YYNGEE. The length of the CDR3 is 16 residues. The CDR3 loop reads CASSVVGTGSYNEQFF. CDR3 in DNA: TGTGCCAGCAGCGTAGTCGGGACAGGGTCCTACAATGAGCAGTTCTTC. Looking up the rest from reference TRBV9 and TRBJ2-1 gives the full variable domain: DSGVTQTPKHLITATGQRVTLRCSPRSGDLSVYWYQQSLDQGLQFLIQYYNGEERAKGNILERFSAQQFPDLHSELNLSSLELGDSALYFCASSVVGTGSYNEQFFGPGTRLTVL.

The genes are TRBV19 and TRBJ1-1; D remains unclear. There are 11 residues in the CDR3. The V and J ends lost 3 bases and 7 bases respectively, with 6 bases between them. Germline CDR1 and CDR2: LNHDA and SQIVND (reference sequence). The CDR3 region is CASSIGLEAFF. DNA for the CDR3: TGTGCCAGTAGTATTGGACTTGAAGCTTTCTTT.

The count of this clone is one. V and J are TRBV2 and TRBJ1-1; 10 positions match TRBD1. The CDR3 spans 12 residues. CDR1 and CDR2 (germline): SNHLY, FYNNEI. Trimming at V came to 6 bases and at J to 10 bases, leaving 5 bases not matched to a gene. CDR3 loop: CASRGDRGAAFF. DNA of the CDR3: TGTGCCAGCAGAGGGGACAGGGGAGCAGCTTTCTTT. The full variable domain, with the rest looked up from reference TRBV2 and TRBJ1-1, is EPEVTQTPSHQVTQMGQEVILRCVPISNHLYFYWYRQILGQKVEFLVSFYNNEISEKSEIFDDQFSVERPDGSNFTLKIRSTKLEDSAMYFCASRGDRGAAFFGQGTRLTVV.

CDR3 DNA sequence: TGTGCCAGCTCACCCGTGGAGAACCTCTGGGTCTACGAGCAGTACTTC. This gives the protein CASSPVENLWVYEQYF. V usage is TRBV18 and J usage is TRBJ2-7, with D hard to call. CDR3 size: 16 residues. The germline CDR1 and CDR2 sequences are KGHSH and LQKENI. Trimming took 3 bases from V and 3 from J, leaving 18 bases between them.

The rearrangement links TRBV2 to TRBJ1-5, with D possibly being TRBD1 (6 bases). This CDR3 is built from 16 residues. The V end lost 4 bases, the J end lost 5 bases, and 18 bases lay between the germline ends. Germline V gives CDR1 SNHLY, CDR2 FYNNEI. DNA for the CDR3: TGTGCCAGCAGTGGGAAGGGGGGGGGCTCGGATCAGCCCCAGCATTTT. Translation gives CASSGKGGGSDQPQHF.

This sequence joins TRBV5-1 and TRBJ2-3, with 8 bases lining up with TRBD2. Trimming removed 3 bases from V and 5 bases from J; junction bases left unmatched: 5. Germline V lookup: CDR1 SGHRS, CDR2 YFSETQ. CDR3 length equals 14 residues. CDR3 sequence (DNA): TGCGCCAGCAGCTCCGGACTAGCAGGAGATACGCAGTATTTT. As protein: CASSSGLAGDTQYF.

This clone was detected only once. The chain couples TRBV7-9 to TRBJ1-6; 7 nucleotides agree with TRBD1. The CDR3 covers 15 residues. Per germline, CDR1 SEHNR and CDR2 FQNEAQ (reference sequence). V lost 5 bases and J lost 7; bases outside the gene matches: 8. DNA of the CDR3: TGTGCCAGCAGCACCCACAGGGGAGCGAATTCACCCCTCCACTTT. Its protein is CASSTHRGANSPLHF. Looking up the rest from reference TRBV7-9 and TRBJ1-6 gives the full variable domain: DTGVSQNPRHKITKRGQNVTFRCDPISEHNRLYWYRQTLGQGPEFLTYFQNEAQLEKSRLLSDRFSAERPKGSFSTLEIQRTEQGDSAMYLCASSTHRGANSPLHFGNGTRLTVT.

The V and J genes are TRBV7-6 and TRBJ2-6; TRBD2 matches at 7 bases. The V gene end was trimmed by 4 bases and the J gene end by 3 bases; junction bases not matched to a gene: 6. This CDR3 spans 16 amino acids. Germline CDR1 SGHVS, CDR2 FNYEAQ. The CDR3 region is CASSSGSGGGANVLTF. CDR3 bases: TGTGCCAGCAGCTCCGGGTCGGGGGGTGGGGCCAACGTCCTGACTTTC. Complete variable domain (other parts from reference TRBV7-6 and TRBJ2-6): GAGVSQSPRYKVTKRGQDVALRCDPISGHVSLYWYRQALGQGPEFLTYFNYEAQQDKSGLPNDRFSAERPEGSISTLTIQRTEQRDSAMYRCASSSGSGGGANVLTFGAGSRLTVL.

The chain joins TRBV5-1 to TRBJ2-5, with 7 bases aligning to TRBD1. The J segment lost 0 bases and the V segment lost 3 bases, leaving 14 bases of the junction unmatched. From germline, CDR1 is SGHRS and CDR2 YFSETQ. The CDR3 runs to 18 residues. CDR3 DNA: TGCGCCAGCAGCTCGCAAGCGTCGACAGGGACGTACCAAGAGACCCAGTACTTC. Translated, it gives CASSSQASTGTYQETQYF.